The next 8 T cell receptor beta chains were all read from a single sample in a study of shared clonotypes between healthy human individuals. Data came from immunoSEQ multiplex PCR; TCRdb stores just in-frame clones and leaves some out. The sample carries hundreds of thousands of clones, around 78% recorded once. The material sequenced was PBMCs. The source of these receptors is a woman in her forties in good health. Some clones in this sample may be carry-over from other donors' samples.

This clone was seen once. This chain links TRBV18 with TRBJ1-5, with 9 bases aligning to TRBD1. The CDR3 is 15 amino acids. V lost 3 bases and J lost 4; bases outside the gene matches: 4. Germline lookup yields CDR1 KGHSH and CDR2 LQKENI. This CDR3 is CASSPGTGINQPQHF. CDR3 DNA: TGTGCCAGCTCACCCGGGACAGGGATTAATCAGCCCCAGCATTTT.

This clone was observed a handful of times. The chain links TRBV27 to TRBJ2-7, with 11 nucleotides matching TRBD1. V shed 5 bases, J shed 4 bases, and the junction held 7 bases outside the gene matches. Germline CDR1 is MNHEY and CDR2 is SMNVEV (reference sequence). The CDR3 is 15 amino acids. In DNA form, the CDR3 reads TGTGCCAGCAGTCGGACAGGGGGCGAATGGTACGAGCAGTACTTC. Amino acids: CASSRTGGEWYEQYF.

A word on this clone: Since no conserved phenylalanine or tryptophan closes the CDR3, a read error is the likely cause. V is TRBV18 and J is TRBJ2-7; TRBD2 is a possible D gene (5 bases). CDR3 length: 16 residues. In germline, CDR1 is KGHSH, CDR2 LQKENI. V dropped 6 bases and J dropped 5 bases, with 23 bases sitting between them. The CDR3 DNA is TGTGCCAGCTCCCGAGCGGCTAGCCCATTTCTAAACGAGCAGTACCTC. This gives the protein CASSRAASPFLNEQYL.

This clone has just a few counts. The rearrangement links TRBV29-1 to TRBJ2-5; 7 bases are shared with TRBD2. CDR1 and CDR2 (germline): SQVTM, ANQGSEA. The CDR3 consists of 14 residues. J was trimmed by 5 bases and V by 6 bases; bases with no gene match: 12. Written as DNA, the CDR3 is TGCAGCGTCGCTACTAGCGCGGGCCCTGAGACCCAGTACTTC. It codes for CSVATSAGPETQYF.

The CDR3 nucleotides are TGCGCCAGCAGCTCTACTAGCGGATCTTCCTACGAGCAGTACTTC. Residues: CASSSTSGSSYEQYF. This chain uses TRBV5-1 with TRBJ2-7, with TRBD2 matching 8 bases. Germline-derived CDR1 and CDR2 are SGHRS and YFSETQ. V lost 3 bases to trimming and J lost 1 base; unmatched junction nucleotides: 6. This CDR3 is built from 15 residues.

This chain joins TRBV5-8 and TRBJ1-1; no clear D gene. The ends were cut back, 2 bases at V and 1 base at J, with 6 bases in the middle. The germline V gene encodes CDR1 SGHTS and CDR2 YDEGEE. The CDR3 consists of 13 residues. CDR3 DNA: TGTGCCAGCAGCTTCGGTGAGAACACTGAAGCTTTCTTT. This gives the protein CASSFGENTEAFF.

J is TRBJ2-7 and V is TRBV5-5; D unclear. CDR1 SGHKS and CDR2 YYEKEE come from the germline V gene (reference sequence). CDR3 length: 14 residues. Trimming took 0 bases from V and 4 from J, leaving 11 bases between them. CDR3 amino acids: CASSLAPLSYEQYF. The CDR3 DNA sequence: TGTGCCAGCAGCTTGGCGCCCTTATCATACGAGCAGTACTTC.

This sequence joins TRBV7-2 and TRBJ2-7; 11 bases align to TRBD2. CDR1 is SGHTA and CDR2 is FQGNSA in the germline V gene. The V gene end was trimmed by 2 bases and the J gene end by 5 bases; junction bases not matched to a gene: 8. CDR3 length equals 16 residues. The CDR3 DNA is TGTGCCAGCAGCTTAAAACTAGCGGGAGTTATCGACGAGCAGTACTTC. It specifies CASSLKLAGVIDEQYF.